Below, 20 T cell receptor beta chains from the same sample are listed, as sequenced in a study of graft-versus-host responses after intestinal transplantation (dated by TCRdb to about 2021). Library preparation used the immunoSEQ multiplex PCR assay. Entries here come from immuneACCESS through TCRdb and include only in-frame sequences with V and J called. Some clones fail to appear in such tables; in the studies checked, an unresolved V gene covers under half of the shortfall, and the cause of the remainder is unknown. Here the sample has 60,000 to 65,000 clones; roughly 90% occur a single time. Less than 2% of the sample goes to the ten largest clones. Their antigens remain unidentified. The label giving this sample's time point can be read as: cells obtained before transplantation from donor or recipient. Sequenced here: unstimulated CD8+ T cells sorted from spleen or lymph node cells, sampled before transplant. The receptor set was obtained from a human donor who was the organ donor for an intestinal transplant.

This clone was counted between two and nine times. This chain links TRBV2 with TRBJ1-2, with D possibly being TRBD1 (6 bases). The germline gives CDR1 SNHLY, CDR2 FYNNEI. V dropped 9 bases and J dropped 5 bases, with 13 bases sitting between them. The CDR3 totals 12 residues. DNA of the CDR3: TGTGCCAGACGGACAGAGCTTTATGGCTACACCTTC. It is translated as CARRTELYGYTF.

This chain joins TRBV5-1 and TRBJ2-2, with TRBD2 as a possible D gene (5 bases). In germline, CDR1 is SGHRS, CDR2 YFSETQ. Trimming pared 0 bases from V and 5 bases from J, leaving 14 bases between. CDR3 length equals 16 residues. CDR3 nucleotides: TGCGCCAGCAGCTTGGCCGGTACACGAGGGACCGGGGAGCTGTTTTTT. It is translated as CASSLAGTRGTGELFF.

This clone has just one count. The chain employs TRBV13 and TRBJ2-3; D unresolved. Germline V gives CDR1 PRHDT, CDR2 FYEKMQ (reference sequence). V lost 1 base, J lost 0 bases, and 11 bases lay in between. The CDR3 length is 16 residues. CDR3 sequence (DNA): TGTGCCAGCAGCTTAGACGGAGCCGCTAGCACAGATACGCAGTATTTT. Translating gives CASSLDGAASTDTQYF.

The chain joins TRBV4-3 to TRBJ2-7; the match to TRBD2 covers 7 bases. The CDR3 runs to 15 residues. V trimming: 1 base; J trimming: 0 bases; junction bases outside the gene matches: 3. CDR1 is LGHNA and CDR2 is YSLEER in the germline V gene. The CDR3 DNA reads TGCGCCAGCAGCCAAGGAAGGACTAGCTCCTACGAGCAGTACTTC. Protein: CASSQGRTSSYEQYF.

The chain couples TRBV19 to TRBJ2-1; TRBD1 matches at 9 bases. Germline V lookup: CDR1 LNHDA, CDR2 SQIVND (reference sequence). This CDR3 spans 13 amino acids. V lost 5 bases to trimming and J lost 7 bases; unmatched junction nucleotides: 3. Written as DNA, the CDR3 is TGTGCCAGTAGTGCAGACAGGGGGAATGAGCAGTTCTTC. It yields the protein CASSADRGNEQFF.

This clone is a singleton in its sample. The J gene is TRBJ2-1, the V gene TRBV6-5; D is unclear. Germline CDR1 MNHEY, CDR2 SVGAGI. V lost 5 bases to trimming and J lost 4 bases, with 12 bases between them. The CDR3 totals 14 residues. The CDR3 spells CASSPRFKYNEQFF. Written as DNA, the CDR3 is TGTGCCAGCAGTCCGAGGTTCAAGTACAATGAGCAGTTCTTC.

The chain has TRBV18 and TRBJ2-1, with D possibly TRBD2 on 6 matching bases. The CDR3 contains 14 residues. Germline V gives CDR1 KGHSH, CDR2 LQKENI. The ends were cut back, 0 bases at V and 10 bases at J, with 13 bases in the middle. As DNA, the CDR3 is TGTGCCAGCTCACCACCGCTAGGGCGGGACGAGCAGTTCTTC. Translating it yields CASSPPLGRDEQFF.

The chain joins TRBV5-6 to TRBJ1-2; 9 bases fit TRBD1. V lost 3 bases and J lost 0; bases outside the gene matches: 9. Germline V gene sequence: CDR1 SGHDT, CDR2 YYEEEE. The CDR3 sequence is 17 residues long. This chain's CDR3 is CASSSMDRGFANYGYTF. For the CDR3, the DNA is TGTGCCAGCAGCTCGATGGACAGGGGATTCGCTAACTATGGCTACACCTTC.

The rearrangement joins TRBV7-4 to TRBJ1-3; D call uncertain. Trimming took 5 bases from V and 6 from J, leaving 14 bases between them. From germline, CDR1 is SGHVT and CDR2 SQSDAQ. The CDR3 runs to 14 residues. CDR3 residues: CASSPTKNPNTIYF. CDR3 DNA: TGTGCCAGCAGCCCGACAAAGAATCCAAACACCATATATTTT.

The CDR3 reads CASTLLPTGGVYGYTF. Written as DNA, the CDR3 is TGTGCCAGCACTTTACTCCCGACGGGAGGGGTGTACGGCTACACCTTC. The gene calls are TRBV7-2 and TRBJ1-2; maybe TRBD1 (5 bases). The CDR3 consists of 16 residues. V was cut by 7 bases and J by 8 bases, with 26 bases left in between. Germline loops: CDR1 SGHTA, CDR2 FQGNSA.

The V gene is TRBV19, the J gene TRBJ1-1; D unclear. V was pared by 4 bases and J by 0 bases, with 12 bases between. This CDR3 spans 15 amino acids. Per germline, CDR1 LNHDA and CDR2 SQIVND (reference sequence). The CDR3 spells CASSTRGIMNTEAFF. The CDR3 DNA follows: TGTGCCAGTAGTACAAGAGGGATCATGAACACTGAAGCTTTCTTT.

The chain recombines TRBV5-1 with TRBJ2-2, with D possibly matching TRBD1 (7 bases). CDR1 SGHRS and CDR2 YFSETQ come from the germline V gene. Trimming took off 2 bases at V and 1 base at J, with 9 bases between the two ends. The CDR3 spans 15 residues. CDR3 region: CASSFRGENTGELFF. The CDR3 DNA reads TGCGCCAGCAGCTTCAGGGGGGAGAACACCGGGGAGCTGTTTTTT.

The CDR3 sequence: CASSPDGNTGELFF. CDR3 nucleotide sequence: TGTGCCAGCAGCCCAGATGGGAACACCGGGGAGCTGTTTTTT. This chain links TRBV11-3 with TRBJ2-2, with no clear D. V gave up 5 bases and J gave up 1 base, with 8 bases separating them. The V gene's germline CDR1 is SGHNT and CDR2 YENEEA. The CDR3 extends over 14 amino acids.

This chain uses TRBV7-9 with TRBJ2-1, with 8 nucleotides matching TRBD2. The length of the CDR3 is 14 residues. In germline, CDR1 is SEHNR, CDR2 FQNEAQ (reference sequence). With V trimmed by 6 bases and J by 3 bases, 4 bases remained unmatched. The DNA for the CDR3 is TGTGCCAGCAGTTCTACTAGCGGCTACAATGAGCAGTTCTTC. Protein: CASSSTSGYNEQFF. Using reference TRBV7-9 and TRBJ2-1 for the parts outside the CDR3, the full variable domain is DTGVSQNPRHKITKRGQNVTFRCDPISEHNRLYWYRQTLGQGPEFLTYFQNEAQLEKSRLLSDRFSAERPKGSFSTLEIQRTEQGDSAMYLCASSSTSGYNEQFFGPGTRLTVL.

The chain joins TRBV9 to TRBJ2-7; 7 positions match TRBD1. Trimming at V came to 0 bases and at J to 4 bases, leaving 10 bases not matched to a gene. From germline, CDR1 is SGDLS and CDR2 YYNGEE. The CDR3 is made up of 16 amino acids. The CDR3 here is CASSVADRPRAYEQYF. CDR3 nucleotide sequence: TGTGCCAGCAGCGTAGCGGACAGGCCGAGGGCTTACGAGCAGTACTTC.

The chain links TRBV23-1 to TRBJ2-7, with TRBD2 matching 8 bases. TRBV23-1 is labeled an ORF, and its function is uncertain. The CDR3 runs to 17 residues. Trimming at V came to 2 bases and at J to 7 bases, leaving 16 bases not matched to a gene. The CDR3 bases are TGCGCCAGCAGTCAACCCTTAACTAGCGGAGGCTTCTTGGAGCAGTACTTC. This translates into CASSQPLTSGGFLEQYF.

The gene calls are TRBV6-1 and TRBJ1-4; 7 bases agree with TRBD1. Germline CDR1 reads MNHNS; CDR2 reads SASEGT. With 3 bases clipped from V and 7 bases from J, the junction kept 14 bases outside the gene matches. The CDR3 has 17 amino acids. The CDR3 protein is CASSEWTGLFTGEKLFF. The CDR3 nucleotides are TGTGCCAGCAGTGAGTGGACAGGCCTCTTTACTGGTGAAAAACTGTTTTTT.

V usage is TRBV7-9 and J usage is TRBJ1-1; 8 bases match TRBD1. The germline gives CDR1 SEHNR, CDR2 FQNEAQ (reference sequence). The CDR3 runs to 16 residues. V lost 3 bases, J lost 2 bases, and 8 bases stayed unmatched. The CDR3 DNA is TGTGCCAGCAGCTTCCGACAGGGGAATAGTAACACTGAAGCTTTCTTT. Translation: CASSFRQGNSNTEAFF.

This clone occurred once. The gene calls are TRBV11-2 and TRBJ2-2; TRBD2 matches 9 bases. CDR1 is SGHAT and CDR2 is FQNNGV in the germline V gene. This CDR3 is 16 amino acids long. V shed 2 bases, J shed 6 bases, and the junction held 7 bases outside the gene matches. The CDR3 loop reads CASSLRLREGSGELFF. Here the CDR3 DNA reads TGTGCCAGCAGCTTAAGGTTGCGGGAGGGGTCCGGGGAGCTGTTTTTT. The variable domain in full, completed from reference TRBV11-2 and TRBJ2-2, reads EAGVAQSPRYKIIEKRQSVAFWCNPISGHATLYWYQQILGQGPKLLIQFQNNGVVDDSQLPKDRFSAERLKGVDSTLKIQPAKLEDSAVYLCASSLRLREGSGELFFGEGSRLTVL.

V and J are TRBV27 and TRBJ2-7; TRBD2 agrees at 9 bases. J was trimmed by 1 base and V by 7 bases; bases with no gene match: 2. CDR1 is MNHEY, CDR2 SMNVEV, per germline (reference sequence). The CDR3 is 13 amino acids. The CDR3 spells CASNAGGSYEQYF. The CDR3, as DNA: TGTGCCAGCAACGCGGGAGGGTCCTACGAGCAGTACTTC.